The clone carrying this T cell receptor beta chain has only a few counts. Libraries were prepared by immunoSEQ multiplex PCR; TCRdb keeps only in-frame clonotypes and omits some of them. The sample lists 250,000 to 350,000 clones, more than 70% occurring once. This entry belongs to a study of cytotoxic CD8 clonotypes in ibrutinib-treated CLL. With V trimmed by 4 bases and J by 2 bases, 3 bases remained unmatched. CDR1 is SGHRS and CDR2 is YFSETQ in the germline V gene. The CDR3 totals 14 residues. The sequence was obtained from a human donor with chronic lymphocytic leukemia. V is TRBV5-1 and J is TRBJ2-7; 10 bases match TRBD1. Here the sequenced sample was PBMCs, taken at disease progression, from a patient treated with ibrutinib. The CDR3 sequence is CASSGGQGAYEQYF. In DNA form, the CDR3 reads TGCGCCAGCAGCGGAGGACAGGGGGCCTACGAGCAGTACTTC.